One and the same sample provided the 25 T cell receptor beta chains below, sequenced in a study of T-cell reconstitution after alpha-beta-depleted transplantation in children. It was with unique molecular identifiers that the TCRbeta library was prepared. Via MiXCR, TCRdb re-called the PCR reads, giving one row per CDR3 protein. The sample holds 480,000 or so distinct CDR3 sequences, over 9.5% seen once. Sequenced material: PBMCs, taken before TCRalphabeta/CD19-depleted stem cell transplant. The receptor set was obtained from a child aged 2-15 years with inherited bone marrow failure, due to receive a stem cell transplant.

For this clonotype: It may be a read error: a sequence one base away is much more abundant. The chain joins TRBV11-2 to TRBJ2-1; D is unresolved. The CDR3 totals 12 residues. Germline CDR1 reads SGHAT; CDR2 reads FQNNGV. V lost 5 bases to trimming and J lost 12 bases, with 14 bases between them. The CDR3 DNA reads TGTGCCAGCAGCCAAACAATTCATGCGCAGTTCTTC. It specifies CASSQTIHAQFF.

Only a few counts were recorded for this clonotype. V is TRBV28 and J is TRBJ2-2, with a possible D match to TRBD2 (5 bases). The V gene lost 3 bases and the J gene lost 0 bases, with 11 bases spanning the gap. The V gene's germline CDR1 is MDHEN and CDR2 SYDVKM. This CDR3 has 16 residues. CDR3 coding DNA: TGTGCCAGCAGTTTTAGCAGCGGTTCGAACACCGGGGAGCTGTTTTTT. Translation gives CASSFSSGSNTGELFF.

Worth noting for this clonotype: This could be a read error, since a much larger clone is one nucleotide away. This chain links TRBV7-2 with TRBJ2-5, with D perhaps given as TRBD1 or TRBD2 (5 bases each). This CDR3 region has 14 residues. Trimming stripped 5 bases from V and 5 bases from J, with 15 bases between. The germline V gene has CDR1 SGHTA and CDR2 FQGNSA. CDR3 residues: CASSASGRVETQYF. The DNA for the CDR3 is TGTGCCAGCAGCGCCTCGGGACGAGTGGAGACCCAGTACTTC.

The J gene is TRBJ2-7, the V gene TRBV23-1; tentatively, D is TRBD1 (6 bases). TRBV23-1 is classed as an ORF, of uncertain function. V lost 3 bases to trimming and J lost 0 bases, with 12 bases between them. The CDR3 runs to 15 residues. CDR3 sequence: CASSHPDRRSYEQYF. CDR3 coding DNA: TGCGCCAGCAGTCACCCGGACAGACGCTCCTACGAGCAGTACTTC.

This clonotype was recorded a few times. The CDR3 DNA reads as TGTGCCAGCAGCTTGGGAAATTCCTACAATGAGCAGTTCTTC. This gives the protein CASSLGNSYNEQFF. J is TRBJ2-1 and V is TRBV5-4; no reliable D call. CDR1 SGHNT and CDR2 YYREEE come from the germline V gene (reference sequence). V was clipped by 0 bases and J by 1 base, with 5 bases between them. The CDR3 is 14 residues long.

The rearrangement links TRBV13 to TRBJ2-1; D unresolved. This CDR3 region has 13 residues. The germline CDR1 and CDR2 sequences are PRHDT and FYEKMQ (reference sequence). Deletions cut 5 bases from V and 6 bases from J, with 11 bases between. DNA for the CDR3: TGTGCCAGCAGCCCTACTTTTCCCAATGAGCAGTTCTTC. It is translated as CASSPTFPNEQFF.

Ten or more counts support this clonotype. This chain links TRBV6-1 with TRBJ2-2; 7 bases align to TRBD1. V shed 5 bases, J shed 7 bases, and the junction held 7 bases outside the gene matches. The CDR3 consists of 14 residues. Per germline, CDR1 MNHNS and CDR2 SASEGT. The CDR3 sequence is CASSTQGPSGELFF. The CDR3 DNA reads as TGTGCCAGCAGTACACAGGGGCCGAGCGGGGAGCTGTTTTTT.

This clonotype was recorded many times. The chain couples TRBV15 to TRBJ2-7; 9 bases line up with TRBD2. CDR3 length: 17 residues. Germline CDR1 LNHNV, CDR2 YYDKDF (reference sequence). Trimming at V came to 3 bases and at J to 0 bases, leaving 9 bases not matched to a gene. The CDR3 region is CATSSTREGHNSYEQYF. The CDR3 DNA reads as TGTGCCACCAGCAGTACGCGGGAGGGCCACAACTCCTACGAGCAGTACTTC.

This clonotype was detected many times. This rearrangement joins TRBV6-2 or TRBV6-3 to TRBJ2-1; TRBD1 is a possible D gene (5 bases). This CDR3 spans 15 amino acids. Per the germline V gene, CDR1 is MNHEY and CDR2 is SVGEGT. V was shortened by 2 bases and J by 0 bases, with 8 bases between the two germline ends. CDR3 in DNA: TGTGCCAGCAGTTACGGGGCTCCCTCCTACAATGAGCAGTTCTTC. Residues: CASSYGAPSYNEQFF.

This clonotype has at least ten counts. In DNA form, the CDR3 reads TGTGCCAGCAGCCAAGAGAGGGCAACAGGGAGACATCCCTACGAGCAGTACTTC. Amino acid sequence: CASSQERATGRHPYEQYF. The chain is built from TRBV3-1 and TRBJ2-7; a weak D match, TRBD1 (6 bases). Per germline, CDR1 LGHDT and CDR2 YNNKEL (reference sequence). V lost 0 bases, J lost 2 bases, and 20 bases lay in between. The CDR3 covers 18 residues.

This clonotype is a singleton in its sample. A much bigger clone sits one base away, suggesting this may be a read error. The V and J genes are TRBV27 and TRBJ2-1; no definite D call. Germline CDR1 MNHEY, CDR2 SMNVEV (reference sequence). CDR3 length: 12 residues. The V end lost 6 bases, the J end lost 11 bases, and 14 bases lay between the germline ends. This chain's CDR3 is CASRMSAQQQFF. In DNA form, the CDR3 reads TGTGCCAGCAGGATGAGCGCACAACAGCAGTTCTTC.

Ten or more counts support this clonotype. The chain has TRBV10-3 and TRBJ2-5; 9 nucleotides agree with TRBD1. The CDR3 is 15 amino acids. CDR1 is ENHRY, CDR2 SYGVKD, per germline. Unmatched junction bases numbered 9, after V lost 3 bases and J lost 7 bases. This CDR3 is CAISDRDRAFGTQYF. In DNA form, the CDR3 reads TGTGCCATCAGTGACAGGGACAGGGCATTCGGGACCCAGTACTTC.

This clonotype came up many times. The genes are TRBV6-5 and TRBJ2-3; possibly TRBD2 for D (5 bases). The CDR3 is made up of 15 amino acids. The V and J ends lost 0 bases and 4 bases respectively, with 11 bases between them. From germline, CDR1 is MNHEY and CDR2 SVGAGI. The CDR3 DNA is TGTGCCAGCAGTTACTCGAGGGAGTTGGCAGATACGCAGTATTTT. Protein sequence: CASSYSRELADTQYF.

This clonotype has a handful of counts. The chain combines TRBV27 with TRBJ2-3; D possibly corresponds to TRBD1 (8 bases). The CDR3 extends over 20 amino acids. V shed 3 bases and J shed 0 bases, with 25 bases lying between them. Per germline, CDR1 MNHEY and CDR2 SMNVEV (reference sequence). The CDR3 DNA reads TGTGCCAGCAGTTTGGGGGGGGGCAGGGGGCCGGAAGAGAGCACAGATACGCAGTATTTT. Translating gives CASSLGGGRGPEESTDTQYF.

This clonotype has a count of ten or more. The genes are TRBV4-1 and TRBJ2-5; no reliable D call. CDR3 length equals 14 residues. The ends were cut back, 0 bases at V and 4 bases at J, with 9 bases in the middle. Looked up from germline, CDR1 is MGHRA and CDR2 is YSYEKL. The CDR3 DNA reads as TGCGCCAGCAGCCAAGAACTCGTCGCAGAGACCCAGTACTTC. Translating it yields CASSQELVAETQYF.

As for this clonotype: A clone one base away is much larger, so this may be a read error. V usage is TRBV5-8 and J usage is TRBJ2-5, with TRBD1 as a possible D gene (6 bases). Germline CDR1 SGHTS, CDR2 YDEGEE. The CDR3 has 17 residues. The CDR3 loop reads CASSPGGLTGSPETKYF. CDR3 DNA: TGTGCCAGCAGCCCCGGAGGATTAACAGGGTCCCCAGAGACCAAGTACTTC.

This clonotype was seen more than once but under ten times. The chain couples TRBV12-3 or TRBV12-4 to TRBJ1-1; D might be TRBD1 (5 bases). The CDR3 extends over 12 amino acids. Trimming removed 6 bases from V and 10 bases from J, with 15 bases in between. The CDR3 DNA reads TGTGCCAGCAGGTTCACGGGGGGGGTAGCTTTCTTT. It yields the protein CASRFTGGVAFF.

This clonotype showed up many times. V is TRBV7-9 and J is TRBJ2-1; possibly TRBD2 for D (5 bases). The CDR3 has 14 residues. Per germline, CDR1 SEHNR and CDR2 FQNEAQ (reference sequence). Trimming removed 1 base at V and 7 bases at J, with 11 bases between. The CDR3 region is CASSLGRSGNEQFF. The CDR3, as DNA: TGTGCCAGCAGCTTAGGGAGATCGGGAAATGAGCAGTTCTTC.

A word on this clonotype: One base away lies a much larger clone, so this may be a sequencing read error. The V call is TRBV4-3, the J call TRBJ1-2; 10 bases match TRBD1. Germline-derived CDR1 and CDR2 are LGHNA and YSLEER. The CDR3 consists of 14 residues. The CDR3 DNA reads as TGCGCCAGGAGCCAGACAGGGGGCCACTATGGCTACACCTTC. It is translated as CARSQTGGHYGYTF.

This clonotype showed up just a few times. The rearrangement uses TRBV7-9 and TRBJ2-1; D not certain. The CDR3 extends over 13 amino acids. The V and J ends lost 4 bases and 4 bases respectively, with 8 bases between them. Germline loops: CDR1 SEHNR, CDR2 FQNEAQ (reference sequence). The CDR3 DNA reads TGTGCCAGCAGCTCCCGGTTTTACAATGAGCAGTTCTTC. It translates to CASSSRFYNEQFF.

This clonotype was found many times. Written as DNA, the CDR3 is TGTGCCACCAGTGAGCCTGGGACAGCGGAGACCCAGTACTTC. Translating gives CATSEPGTAETQYF. The chain has TRBV24-1 and TRBJ2-5; 7 positions match TRBD1. The CDR3 has 14 residues. V lost 4 bases to trimming and J lost 5 bases; unmatched junction nucleotides: 6. CDR1 and CDR2 from the germline V gene are KGHDR and SFDVKD.

This clonotype occurred a few times. The chain combines TRBV20-1 with TRBJ2-5; D may be TRBD2 (7 bases). Germline V gene lookup returns CDR1 DFQATT and CDR2 SNEGSKA (reference sequence). V dropped 8 bases and J dropped 5 bases, with 18 bases sitting between them. The CDR3 is made up of 13 amino acids. The CDR3 here is CSSLRGGGETQYF. The CDR3 coding sequence is TGCAGTTCGTTAAGGGGAGGGGGGGAGACCCAGTACTTC.

The sample holds a few counts of this clonotype. This chain connects TRBV27 to TRBJ2-7, with D uncertain. Trimming pared 6 bases from V and 3 bases from J, leaving 15 bases between. The CDR3 runs 14 residues. Germline-derived CDR1 and CDR2 are MNHEY and SMNVEV (reference sequence). The CDR3 loop reads CASRAGNPIYEQYF. CDR3 in DNA: TGTGCCAGCAGGGCCGGCAACCCTATCTACGAGCAGTACTTC.

This clonotype showed up many times. The rearrangement joins TRBV4-2 to TRBJ1-1, with 12 bases matching TRBD1. The germline V gene encodes CDR1 LGHNA and CDR2 YNFKEQ. V shed 4 bases, J shed 3 bases, and the junction held 9 bases outside the gene matches. CDR3 length: 17 residues. The CDR3 DNA reads as TGTGCCAGCAGCCGAAGGGACAGGGGGCGATCGGACACTGAAGCTTTCTTT. As protein: CASSRRDRGRSDTEAFF.

This clonotype was counted many times. CDR3 region: CASCAGGVSYNEQFF. CDR3 bases: TGTGCCAGCTGCGCGGGGGGAGTTTCCTACAATGAGCAGTTCTTC. This chain links TRBV27 with TRBJ2-1, with 8 nucleotides matching TRBD2. The ends lost 8 bases at V and 1 base at J; junction bases unmatched: 7. Germline values: CDR1 MNHEY, CDR2 SMNVEV (reference sequence). The CDR3 extends over 15 amino acids.